Listed here are 8 T cell receptor beta chains from one sample, sequenced in a study of T-cell reconstitution after alpha-beta-depleted transplantation in children. TCRbeta library preparation incorporated unique molecular identifiers. In TCRdb, the PCR reads were re-called with MiXCR into one record per CDR3 protein. The sample yields roughly 23,000 distinct CDR3 sequences, about a tenth seen once. The material sequenced was PBMCs from the stem cell graft donor, taken from the stem cell graft. The receptors were gathered from a human donor who donated a stem cell graft to a child with chronic granulomatous disease.

The chain joins TRBV3-1 to TRBJ1-5; possibly TRBD1 for D (6 bases). The CDR3 is made up of 15 amino acids. Trimming shortened V by 11 bases and J by 0 bases, and 17 bases separated the two germline ends. The germline V gene encodes CDR1 LGHDT and CDR2 YNNKEL (reference sequence). The CDR3 spells CAFCQTGISNQPQHF. DNA of the CDR3: TGTGCCTTCTGTCAGACAGGAATTAGCAATCAGCCCCAGCATTTT.

This clonotype showed up many times. The chain combines TRBV20-1 with TRBJ2-2; TRBD2 agrees at 11 bases. The CDR3 runs to 14 residues. Germline trimming cut 4 bases from V and 11 bases from J; bases unmatched to any gene: 9. Per the germline V gene, CDR1 is DFQATT and CDR2 is SNEGSKA (reference sequence). In DNA, the CDR3 is TGCAGTGCTAAGACTAGCGGGGTGGCGAGAGAGCTGTTTTTT. It encodes CSAKTSGVARELFF.

This clonotype was observed many times. The chain has TRBV12-3 or TRBV12-4 and TRBJ1-5; tentatively, D is TRBD1 (6 bases). With 4 bases removed from V and 7 bases from J, the gap between germline ends came to 14 bases. The CDR3 is 14 residues long. The CDR3 spells CASSSRHRDQPQHF. The CDR3 DNA reads as TGTGCCAGCAGTTCCAGACACAGGGACCAGCCCCAGCATTTT.

In its sample, this clonotype was seen many times. The chain recombines TRBV25-1 with TRBJ2-1; 13 nucleotides match TRBD2. Unmatched junction bases numbered 7, after V lost 2 bases and J lost 0 bases. Germline V gives CDR1 MGHDK, CDR2 SYGVNS. The CDR3 extends over 19 amino acids. CDR3 region: CASSETGTSGASSYNEQFF. DNA for the CDR3: TGTGCCAGCAGTGAAACCGGGACTAGCGGGGCAAGCTCCTACAATGAGCAGTTCTTC.

The DNA for the CDR3 is TGTGCCAGTAGTAGCCGACAGGGATCGGCCTACGAGCAGTACTTC. Translated, it gives CASSSRQGSAYEQYF. The chain employs TRBV19 and TRBJ2-7; TRBD1 matches 7 bases. Germline loops: CDR1 LNHDA, CDR2 SQIVND (reference sequence). The CDR3 has 15 amino acids. The V segment lost 4 bases and the J segment 2 bases; nucleotides outside the gene matches: 8.

The chain joins TRBV10-3 to TRBJ2-1, with D perhaps matching TRBD1 or TRBD2 (5 bases each). In germline, CDR1 is ENHRY, CDR2 SYGVKD. V lost 6 bases, J lost 7 bases, and 16 bases lay in between. The CDR3 runs to 14 residues. The CDR3 DNA follows: TGTGCCATCAGGGACGGGACCCACGGGAATGAGCAGTTCTTC. Translating it yields CAIRDGTHGNEQFF.

This clonotype was counted a few times. The rearrangement joins TRBV7-8 to TRBJ2-4; TRBD2 matches 7 bases. Germline CDR1 is SGHVS and CDR2 is FQNEAQ. The junction had 10 bases not matched to a gene; V was cut back by 2 bases and J by 6 bases. CDR3 size: 16 residues. This CDR3 reads CASSLLGSTGGNIQYF. The DNA for the CDR3 is TGTGCCAGCAGCTTACTCGGGAGCACGGGGGGAAACATTCAGTACTTC.

This clonotype appeared many times. The V and J genes are TRBV29-1 and TRBJ2-1, with D possibly matching TRBD2 (5 bases). V was cut by 4 bases and J by 4 bases, with 20 bases left in between. The CDR3 runs 16 residues. The germline V gene has CDR1 SQVTM and CDR2 ANQGSEA. CDR3 sequence: CSVGVTMWRAYNEQFF. Written as DNA, the CDR3 is TGCAGCGTTGGTGTGACCATGTGGCGGGCATACAATGAGCAGTTCTTC.